This T cell receptor beta chain was captured by sequencing in a study of identical twins. TCRdb reanalysed the 5' RACE reads using MiXCR and keeps one entry per CDR3 protein. The profile covers about 1.7 million distinct CDR3 sequences, with 25% to 35% appearing a single time and approximately 0.25% taken by the ten largest. Sample: cord blood. This receptor was identified in a newborn girl in good health.

CDR3 in amino acids: CAISISSLGPDTQYF. CDR3 nucleotide sequence: TGTGCCATCAGTATTAGTAGCTTGGGACCAGATACGCAGTATTTT. The chain uses TRBV10-3 and TRBJ2-3, with D perhaps assigned TRBD1 or TRBD2 (5 bases each). Germline-derived CDR1 and CDR2 are ENHRY and SYGVKD. V was clipped by 5 bases and J by 4 bases, with 16 bases between them. This CDR3 is built from 15 residues.